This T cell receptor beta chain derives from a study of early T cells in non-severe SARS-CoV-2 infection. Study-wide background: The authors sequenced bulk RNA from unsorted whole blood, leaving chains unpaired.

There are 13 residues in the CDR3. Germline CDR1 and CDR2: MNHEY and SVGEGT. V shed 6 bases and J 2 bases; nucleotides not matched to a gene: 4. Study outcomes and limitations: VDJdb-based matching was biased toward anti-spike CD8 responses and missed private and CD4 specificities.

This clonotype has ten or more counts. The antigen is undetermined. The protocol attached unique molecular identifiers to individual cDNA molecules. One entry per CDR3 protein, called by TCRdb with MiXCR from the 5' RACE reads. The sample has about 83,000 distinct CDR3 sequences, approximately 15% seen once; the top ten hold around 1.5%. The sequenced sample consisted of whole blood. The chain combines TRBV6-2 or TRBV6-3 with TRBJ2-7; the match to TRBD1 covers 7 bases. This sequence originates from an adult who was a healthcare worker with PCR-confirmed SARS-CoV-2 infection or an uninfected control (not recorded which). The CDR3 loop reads CASSRTGAYEQYF. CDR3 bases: TGTGCCAGCAGCCGGACAGGAGCCTACGAGCAGTACTTC.